This TCR beta chain was retrieved from a study of tumor-infiltrating lymphocytes in localized non-small cell lung cancer. Study-level points and caveats: Technical variation could not be separated from intratumor heterogeneity here.

The assay was immunoSEQ multiplex PCR, and TCRdb's table has in-frame clones only and misses some. Of about 8,500 clones listed, 60% to 80% are singletons. By sample fraction, this clone is medium-sized. Antigen unknown. The V gene lost 0 bases and the J gene lost 4 bases, with 2 bases spanning the gap. Germline V lookup: CDR1 SGHTS, CDR2 YDEGEE. The CDR3 length is 11 residues. The chain is built from TRBV5-8 and TRBJ2-7; no clear D gene. The source of this sequence is a human donor with non-small cell lung cancer. The sequenced sample was uninvolved lung tissue not adjacent to the tumor. CDR3: CASSLAYEQYF. The CDR3 DNA sequence: TGTGCCAGCAGCTTGGCGTACGAGCAGTACTTC.